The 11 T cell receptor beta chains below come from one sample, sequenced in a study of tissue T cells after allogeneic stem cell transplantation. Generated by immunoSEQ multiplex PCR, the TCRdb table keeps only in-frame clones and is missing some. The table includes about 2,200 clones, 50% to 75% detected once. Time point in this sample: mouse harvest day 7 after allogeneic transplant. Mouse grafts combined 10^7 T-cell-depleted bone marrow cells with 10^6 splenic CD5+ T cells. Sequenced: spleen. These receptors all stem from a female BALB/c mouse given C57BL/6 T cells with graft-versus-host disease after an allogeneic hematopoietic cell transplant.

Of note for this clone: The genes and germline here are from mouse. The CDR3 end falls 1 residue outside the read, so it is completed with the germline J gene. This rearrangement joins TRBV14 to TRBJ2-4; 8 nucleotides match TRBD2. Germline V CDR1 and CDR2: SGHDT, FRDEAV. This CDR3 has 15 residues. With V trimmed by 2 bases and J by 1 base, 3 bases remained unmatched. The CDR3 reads CASSFGGGGQNTLYF. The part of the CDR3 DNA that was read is TGTGCCAGCAGTTTTGGGGGGGGCGGTCAAAACACCTTGTAC.

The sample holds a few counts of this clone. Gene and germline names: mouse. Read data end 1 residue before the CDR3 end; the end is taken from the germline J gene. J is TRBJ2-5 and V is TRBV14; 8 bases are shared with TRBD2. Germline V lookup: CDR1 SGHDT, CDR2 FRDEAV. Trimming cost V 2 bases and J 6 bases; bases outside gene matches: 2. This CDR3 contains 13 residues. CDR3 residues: CASSFAGGDTQYF. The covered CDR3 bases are TGTGCCAGCAGTTTTGCTGGGGGGGACACCCAGTAC.

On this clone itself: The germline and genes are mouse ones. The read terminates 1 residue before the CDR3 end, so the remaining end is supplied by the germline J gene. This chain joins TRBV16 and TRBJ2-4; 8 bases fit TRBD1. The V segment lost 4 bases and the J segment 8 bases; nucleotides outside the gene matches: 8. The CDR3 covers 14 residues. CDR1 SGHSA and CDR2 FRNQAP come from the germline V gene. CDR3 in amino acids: CASSSGQGEGTLYF. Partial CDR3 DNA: TGTGCAAGCAGCTCAGGACAGGGCGAGGGCACCTTGTAC.

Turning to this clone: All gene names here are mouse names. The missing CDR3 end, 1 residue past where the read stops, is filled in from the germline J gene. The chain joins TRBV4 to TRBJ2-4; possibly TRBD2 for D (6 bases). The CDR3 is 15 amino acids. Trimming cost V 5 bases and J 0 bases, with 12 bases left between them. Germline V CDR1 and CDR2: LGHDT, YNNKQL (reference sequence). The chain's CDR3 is CASSRRDYSQNTLYF. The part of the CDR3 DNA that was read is TGTGCCAGCAGCCGCCGGGACTATAGTCAAAACACCTTGTAC.

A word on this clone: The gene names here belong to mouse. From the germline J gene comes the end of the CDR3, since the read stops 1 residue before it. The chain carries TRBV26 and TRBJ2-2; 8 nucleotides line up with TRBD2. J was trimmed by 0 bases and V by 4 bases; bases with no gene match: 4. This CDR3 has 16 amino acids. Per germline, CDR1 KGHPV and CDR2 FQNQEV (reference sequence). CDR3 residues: CASSPTGAANTGQLYF. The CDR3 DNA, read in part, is TGTGCCAGCAGTCCGACTGGGGCCGCAAACACCGGGCAGCTCTAC. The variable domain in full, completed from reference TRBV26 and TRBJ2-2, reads NSKVIQTPRYLVKGQGQKAKMRCIPEKGHPVVFWYQQNKNNEFKFLINFQNQEVLQQIDMTEKRFSAECPSNSPCSLEIQSSEAGDSALYLCASSPTGAANTGQLYFGEGSKLTVL.

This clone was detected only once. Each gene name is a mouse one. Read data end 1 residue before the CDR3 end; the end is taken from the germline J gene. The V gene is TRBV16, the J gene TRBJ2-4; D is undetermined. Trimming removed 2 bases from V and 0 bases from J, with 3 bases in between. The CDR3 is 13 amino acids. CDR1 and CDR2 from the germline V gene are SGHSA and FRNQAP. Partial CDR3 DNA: TGTGCAAGCAGCTTACACAGTCAAAACACCTTGTAC. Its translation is CASSLHSQNTLY. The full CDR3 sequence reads CASSLHSQNTLYF. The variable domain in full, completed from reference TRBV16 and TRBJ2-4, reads NAGVIQTPRHKVTGKGQEATLWCEPISGHSAVFWYRQTIVQGLEFLTYFRNQAPIDDSGMPKERFSAQMPNQSHSTLKIQSTQPQDSAVYLCASSLHSQNTLYFGAGTRLSVL.

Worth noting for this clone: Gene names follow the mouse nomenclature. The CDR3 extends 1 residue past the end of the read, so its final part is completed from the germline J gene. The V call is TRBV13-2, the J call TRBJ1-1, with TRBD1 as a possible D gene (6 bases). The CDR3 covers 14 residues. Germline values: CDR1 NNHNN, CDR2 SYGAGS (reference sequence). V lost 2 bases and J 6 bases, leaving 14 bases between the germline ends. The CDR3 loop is CASGEKGGAPEVFF. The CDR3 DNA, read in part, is TGTGCCAGCGGTGAGAAGGGGGGGGCGCCAGAAGTCTTC.

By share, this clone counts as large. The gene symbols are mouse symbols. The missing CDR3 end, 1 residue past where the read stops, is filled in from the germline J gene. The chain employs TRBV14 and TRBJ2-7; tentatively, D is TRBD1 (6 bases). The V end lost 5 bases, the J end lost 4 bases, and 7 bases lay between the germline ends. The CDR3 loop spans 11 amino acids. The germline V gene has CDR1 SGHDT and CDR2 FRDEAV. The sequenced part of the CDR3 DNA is TGTGCCAGCAGCACAGGGTATGAACAGTAC. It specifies CASSTGYEQY. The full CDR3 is CASSTGYEQYF.

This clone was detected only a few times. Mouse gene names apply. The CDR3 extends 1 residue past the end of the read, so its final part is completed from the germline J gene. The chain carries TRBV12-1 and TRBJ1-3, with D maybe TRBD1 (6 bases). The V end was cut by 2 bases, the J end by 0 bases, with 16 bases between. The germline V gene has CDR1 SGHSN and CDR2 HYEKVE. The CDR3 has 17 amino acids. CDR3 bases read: TGTGCCAGCTCTCCCCTTCCGGGACACTATTCTGGAAATACGCTCTAT. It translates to CASSPLPGHYSGNTLY. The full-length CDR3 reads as CASSPLPGHYSGNTLYF.

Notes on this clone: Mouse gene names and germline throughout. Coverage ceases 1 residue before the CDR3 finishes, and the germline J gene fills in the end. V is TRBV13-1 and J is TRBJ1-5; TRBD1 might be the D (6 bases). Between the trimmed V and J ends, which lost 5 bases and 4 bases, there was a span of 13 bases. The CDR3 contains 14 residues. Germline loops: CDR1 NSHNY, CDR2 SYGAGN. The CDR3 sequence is CASRAGTKNQAPLF. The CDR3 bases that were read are TGTGCCAGCAGGGCCGGGACAAAAAACCAGGCTCCGCTT.

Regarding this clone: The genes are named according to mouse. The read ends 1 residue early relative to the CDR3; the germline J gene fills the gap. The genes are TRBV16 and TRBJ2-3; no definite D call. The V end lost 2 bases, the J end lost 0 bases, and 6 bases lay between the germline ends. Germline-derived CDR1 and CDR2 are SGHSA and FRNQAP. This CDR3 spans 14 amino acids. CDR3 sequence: CASSLTSSAETLYF. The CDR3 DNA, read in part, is TGTGCAAGCAGCTTAACTTCTAGTGCAGAAACGCTGTAT. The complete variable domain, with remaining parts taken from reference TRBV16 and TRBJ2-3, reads NAGVIQTPRHKVTGKGQEATLWCEPISGHSAVFWYRQTIVQGLEFLTYFRNQAPIDDSGMPKERFSAQMPNQSHSTLKIQSTQPQDSAVYLCASSLTSSAETLYFGSGTRLTVL.